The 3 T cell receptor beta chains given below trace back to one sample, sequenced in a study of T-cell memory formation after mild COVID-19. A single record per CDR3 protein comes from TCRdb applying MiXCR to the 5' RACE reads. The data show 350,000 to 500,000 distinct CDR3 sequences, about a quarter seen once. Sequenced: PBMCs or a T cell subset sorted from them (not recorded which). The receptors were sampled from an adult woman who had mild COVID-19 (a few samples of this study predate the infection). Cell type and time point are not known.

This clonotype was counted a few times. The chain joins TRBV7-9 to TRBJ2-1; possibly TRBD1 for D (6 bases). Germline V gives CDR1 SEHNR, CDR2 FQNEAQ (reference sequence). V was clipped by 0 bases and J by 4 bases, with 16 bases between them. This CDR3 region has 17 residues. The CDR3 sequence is CASSLAQPGHQYNEQFF. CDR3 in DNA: TGTGCCAGCAGCTTAGCGCAACCGGGACACCAATACAATGAGCAGTTCTTC.

The CDR3 reads CSGSRAGVDEQYF. For the CDR3, the DNA is TGCAGTGGGAGTCGGGCAGGGGTCGACGAGCAGTACTTC. The chain uses TRBV20-1 and TRBJ2-7; possible D gene TRBD1, 6 bases. Deletions cut 7 bases from V and 5 bases from J, with 18 bases between. The CDR3 is made up of 13 amino acids. The germline V gene encodes CDR1 DFQATT and CDR2 SNEGSKA (reference sequence).

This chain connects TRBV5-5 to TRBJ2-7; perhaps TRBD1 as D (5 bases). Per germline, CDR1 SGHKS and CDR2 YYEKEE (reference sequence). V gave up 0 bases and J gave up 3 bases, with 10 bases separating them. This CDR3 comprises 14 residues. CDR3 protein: CASSLDRTRYEQYF. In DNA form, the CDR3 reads TGTGCCAGCAGCTTGGACAGGACCCGCTACGAGCAGTACTTC.